The clone carrying this T cell receptor beta chain was recorded at least ten times. Its antigen is unknown. V was pared by 7 bases and J by 2 bases, with 8 bases between. The CDR3 is 12 amino acids. The germline V gene encodes CDR1 MNHEY and CDR2 SVGEGT. These data belong to a study of breast tumors, draining lymph nodes, adjacent tissues. TCRdb recomputed calls from the multiplex PCR reads with MiXCR, one row per CDR3 protein. The table has over 20,000 distinct CDR3 sequences, roughly 32% seen once. Findings and caveats of the study: Findings are consistent with lymph node origin and intratumoral expansion of most tumor T cells. Tumor TCR diversity was below lymph nodes but above nontumor tissue.

The V call is TRBV6-2 or TRBV6-3, the J call TRBJ1-2; D ambiguous. The sequenced sample was breast tumor tissue. This clonotype originated in a female donor with breast cancer. Some clones in this sample may be carry-over from other donors' samples. In nucleotides, the CDR3 is TGTGCCAGCAACGACGGGAACTATGGCTACACCTTC. It specifies CASNDGNYGYTF.